This T cell receptor beta chain stems from a study of siplizumab effects on memory and regulatory T cells (dated by TCRdb to about 2019). At the level of the whole study: The effect of the anti-CD2 antibody siplizumab on alloreactive T-cell subsets was examined in allogeneic mixed lymphocyte reactions constructed from human PBMCs. Summary of the overall study and its limitations: Unstimulated naive T cells appeared more diverse than memory T cells, and naive cells seemed to contribute substantially to the alloresponse. Siplizumab significantly reduced the cumulative frequency of alloreactive sequences traceable to unstimulated CD4+ memory T cells. Sequences below about 10^-5 frequency were poorly captured, so only a minor fraction of alloreactive clones could be mapped to unstimulated subsets. Whether proliferating Tregs from siplizumab cultures actually had suppressive function was not functionally confirmed. Among mappable alloreactive CD4+ clones, the Treg-derived fraction averaged 68.8% with siplizumab versus about 27% in control reactions. A naive or memory phenotype could not be assigned to roughly 75-97% of proliferating CD4+ or CD8+ clones.

Measured from the cysteine to the phenylalanine, the CDR3 is 15 residues long. This entry keeps only the CDR3 DNA: 45 bases, framed from base 1. The junction shows trimming of 2 bases on V and 6 bases on J, and the gene matches do not reach 8 bases of it. CDR1 is given as SGHVS and CDR2 as FQNEAQ, both from the germline V gene. A note on this clone: This receptor's antigen is unknown. Base qualities are missing; no much larger clone stands one base away.

Sorted unstimulated T cells and proliferating T cells recovered from mixed lymphocyte reactions underwent TCRbeta CDR3 sequencing. Fresh whole blood from roughly 10 HLA-typed healthy donors was used to isolate PBMCs. Preparation of the library involved the immunoSEQ multiplex PCR assay. Each sample had 90,000 to 100,000 TCR templates assayed by the deep sequencing platform. Genomic DNA extracted from sorted T cells was used for TCRbeta CDR3 sequencing. As for the original processing: The R programming language was used for clonal analysis of TCRbeta CDR3 data. Alloreactive CD4+ and CD8+ clones were defined by comparing unstimulated samples with post-reaction CFSE-low samples. Alloreactive CD4+ clones were assigned to regulatory or non-regulatory origin by matching sequences to sorted unstimulated Treg and non-Treg repertoires. Held by TCRdb, this immuneACCESS table contains in-frame sequences only and omits some clones. Under half of the omission traces to an unresolved V gene where checked; the cause of the rest is unknown. That table is the source of V, J and clone size, and D and trimming were worked out from the DNA. Across this sample there are 100,000 or so clones, with just over 90% seen only once. The ten largest account for 0.25% to 0.35% of the sample.

Sequencing input: CD4+ T cells sorted from blood. The V and J genes are TRBV7-8 and TRBJ2-7; 9 junctional bases match TRBD1. This TCR was sampled from a human donor in good health. Read as DNA, the sequence is TGTGCCAGCAGCTTATTTGGGACAGGGTCGGCCGAGCAGTACTTC. It is translated as CASSLFGTGSAEQYF.